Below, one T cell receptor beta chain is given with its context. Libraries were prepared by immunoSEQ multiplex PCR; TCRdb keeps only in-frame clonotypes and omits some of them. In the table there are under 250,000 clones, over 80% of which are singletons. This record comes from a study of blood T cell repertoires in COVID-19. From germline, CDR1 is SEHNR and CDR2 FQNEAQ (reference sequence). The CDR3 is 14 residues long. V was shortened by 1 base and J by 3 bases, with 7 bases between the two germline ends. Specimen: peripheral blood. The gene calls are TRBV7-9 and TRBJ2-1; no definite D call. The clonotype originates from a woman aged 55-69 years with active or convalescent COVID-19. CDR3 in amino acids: CASSLGSVYNEQFF. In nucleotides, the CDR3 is TGTGCCAGCAGCTTAGGGTCGGTCTACAATGAGCAGTTCTTC.